Following are 32 T cell receptor beta chains from one sample sequenced in a study of CD8+ T cells in alopecia areata. Extracted from the samples, RNA was reverse transcribed into cDNA to serve as the sequencing template. The protocol was immunoSEQ multiplex PCR, while the TCRdb copy is restricted to in-frame clones and leaves out a portion. The sample yields tens of thousands of clones, about half seen once. This specimen consisted of CD8+ T cells sorted from blood, obtained at week 0. All receptors derive from a human donor with alopecia areata.

This clone was found a few times. This chain uses TRBV30 with TRBJ2-1, with 12 bases fitting TRBD2. V was pared by 2 bases and J by 10 bases, with 12 bases of the junction left unmatched. Germline loops: CDR1 GTSNPN, CDR2 SVGIG (reference sequence). The CDR3 extends over 16 amino acids. CDR3 in amino acids: CAWSTLAGGPLGEQFF. The CDR3 nucleotides are TGTGCCTGGAGTACCCTAGCGGGAGGGCCCTTGGGGGAGCAGTTCTTC.

The CDR3 loop is CASALGGGRGLTDTQYF. The CDR3 DNA is TGCGCCAGCGCCCTCGGAGGCGGCAGGGGGCTCACAGATACGCAGTATTTT. The chain employs TRBV5-1 and TRBJ2-3, with TRBD1 matching over 8 bases. CDR1 is SGHRS, CDR2 YFSETQ, per germline. The CDR3 spans 17 residues. V lost 7 bases and J lost 2; bases outside the gene matches: 15.

In this sample, this clone turned up a few times. The chain is built from TRBV29-1 and TRBJ2-5; TRBD2 matches 10 bases. Trimming removed 6 bases from V and 5 bases from J; junction bases left unmatched: 3. Germline V gene sequence: CDR1 SQVTM, CDR2 ANQGSEA. This CDR3 has 12 residues. This CDR3 reads CSVLAGDETQYF. The CDR3 nucleotides read TGCAGCGTCCTAGCGGGAGATGAGACCCAGTACTTC.

This clone counts as medium-sized. The rearrangement joins TRBV5-1 to TRBJ1-4, with D unclear. The V gene lost 1 base and the J gene lost 0 bases, with 1 base spanning the gap. The CDR3 sequence is 13 residues long. Germline CDR1 and CDR2: SGHRS and YFSETQ. The CDR3 here is CASSLTTNEKLFF. The DNA of the CDR3 is TGCGCCAGCAGCTTGACAACTAATGAAAAACTGTTTTTT.

This clone turned up a few times. The chain uses TRBV7-9 and TRBJ1-1; the D is unclear. This CDR3 is built from 10 residues. Trimming cost V 1 base and J 7 bases, with 1 base left between them. Germline V gives CDR1 SEHNR, CDR2 FQNEAQ (reference sequence). CDR3 sequence: CASSLVEAFF. Written as DNA, the CDR3 is TGTGCCAGCAGCTTAGTTGAAGCTTTCTTT.

This clone has more than one count but fewer than ten. The gene calls are TRBV6-4 and TRBJ2-1, with 9 bases fitting TRBD2. Germline V lookup: CDR1 MRHNA, CDR2 SNTAGT. This CDR3 is built from 14 residues. V lost 5 bases and J lost 7; bases outside the gene matches: 6. The CDR3 DNA sequence: TGTGCCAGCAGTATAGCGGGAGAGAATAATGAGCAGTTCTTC. Translating gives CASSIAGENNEQFF.

CDR3 DNA: TGCGCCAGCAGTTCCCTCACCCTCGGCCCCTACGAGCAGTACTTC. The encoded protein is CASSSLTLGPYEQYF. This chain joins TRBV10-2 and TRBJ2-7; D uncertain. The CDR3 has 15 residues. The V gene lost 5 bases and the J gene lost 2 bases, with 16 bases spanning the gap. Germline-derived CDR1 and CDR2 are WSHSY and SAAADI.

The rearrangement joins TRBV7-9 to TRBJ2-7, with D possibly being TRBD1 or TRBD2 (5 bases each). CDR1 is SEHNR, CDR2 FQNEAQ, per germline (reference sequence). Trimming pared 4 bases from V and 2 bases from J, leaving 12 bases between. There are 14 residues in the CDR3. The CDR3 DNA follows: TGTGCCAGCAGCTCTAGAGGGGAACCCTACGAGCAGTACTTC. It is translated as CASSSRGEPYEQYF.

In this sample, this clone turned up a few times. The chain recombines TRBV29-1 with TRBJ2-2; 9 bases are shared with TRBD2. Germline V gene sequence: CDR1 SQVTM, CDR2 ANQGSEA. V lost 6 bases and J lost 11; bases outside the gene matches: 4. This CDR3 comprises 11 residues. The CDR3 protein is CSVPGTSELFF. For the CDR3, the DNA is TGCAGCGTCCCCGGGACTAGCGAGCTGTTTTTT.

By sample fraction, this clone is large. The chain is built from TRBV2 and TRBJ2-3; no clear D gene. The CDR3 spans 11 residues. In germline, CDR1 is SNHLY, CDR2 FYNNEI. Trimming removed 10 bases at V and 6 bases at J, with 11 bases between. CDR3 residues: CATYLRDTQYF. As DNA, the CDR3 is TGTGCCACCTACCTTCGCGATACGCAGTATTTT.

This clone was detected a few times. The chain couples TRBV6-5 to TRBJ1-1, with a weak D call TRBD1 (5 bases). The length of the CDR3 is 14 residues. Germline V lookup: CDR1 MNHEY, CDR2 SVGAGI. V was trimmed by 4 bases and J by 0 bases, leaving 9 bases between them. As DNA, the CDR3 is TGTGCCAGCAGTTCGGGGGGGATGAACACTGAAGCTTTCTTT. Its protein product is CASSSGGMNTEAFF.

V usage is TRBV30 and J usage is TRBJ2-5; D uncertain. The CDR3 totals 14 residues. Per germline, CDR1 GTSNPN and CDR2 SVGIG (reference sequence). V dropped 0 bases and J dropped 1 base, with 9 bases sitting between them. CDR3 sequence (DNA): TGTGCCTGGAGTGTAATAAGCGCCCAAGAGACCCAGTACTTC. Protein product: CAWSVISAQETQYF.

V is TRBV27 and J is TRBJ1-1, with 7 bases aligning to TRBD1. Germline loops: CDR1 MNHEY, CDR2 SMNVEV (reference sequence). V lost 3 bases, J lost 4 bases, and 2 bases stayed unmatched. This CDR3 spans 13 amino acids. CDR3 protein: CASSFTGATEAFF. The CDR3 nucleotides are TGTGCCAGCAGTTTTACAGGGGCCACTGAAGCTTTCTTT.

There are a few counts of this clone. The chain employs TRBV11-2 and TRBJ2-5, with TRBD1 as a possible D gene (6 bases). The germline V and J ends were trimmed by 5 bases and 0 bases, with 16 bases remaining between them. From germline, CDR1 is SGHAT and CDR2 FQNNGV. The CDR3 runs to 16 residues. The CDR3 sequence: CASSPQGRMYQETQYF. CDR3 nucleotide sequence: TGTGCCAGCAGCCCACAGGGAAGAATGTACCAAGAGACCCAGTACTTC.

J is TRBJ2-7 and V is TRBV9; TRBD2 aligns across 11 bases. V was pared by 3 bases and J by 2 bases, with 4 bases of the junction left unmatched. Looked up from germline, CDR1 is SGDLS and CDR2 is YYNGEE. The CDR3 spans 15 residues. The CDR3 nucleotides are TGTGCCAGCAGCGCCGGGACTAGCGGAACCTACGAGCAGTACTTC. This encodes CASSAGTSGTYEQYF. Using reference TRBV9 and TRBJ2-7 for the parts outside the CDR3, the full variable domain is DSGVTQTPKHLITATGQRVTLRCSPRSGDLSVYWYQQSLDQGLQFLIQYYNGEERAKGNILERFSAQQFPDLHSELNLSSLELGDSALYFCASSAGTSGTYEQYFGPGTRLTVT.

The genes are TRBV5-4 and TRBJ2-7; TRBD2 aligns across 9 bases. This CDR3 spans 15 amino acids. V trimming: 5 bases; J trimming: 1 base; junction bases outside the gene matches: 7. Germline values: CDR1 SGHNT, CDR2 YYREEE (reference sequence). The CDR3 nucleotides read TGTGCCAGCAGTCTGACTAGCGGCCCTTCCTACGAGCAGTACTTC. Protein sequence: CASSLTSGPSYEQYF.

The chain has TRBV6-1 and TRBJ1-2; D call uncertain. Germline CDR1 is MNHNS and CDR2 is SASEGT. The CDR3 loop spans 15 amino acids. Deletions cut 2 bases from V and 4 bases from J, with 14 bases between. CDR3 in DNA: TGTGCCAGCAGTGAATGGTTTCCTAAAAGCTATGGCTACACCTTC. It encodes CASSEWFPKSYGYTF.

The chain uses TRBV10-1 and TRBJ2-3; the match to TRBD2 covers 14 bases. CDR1 WNHNN and CDR2 SYGVQD come from the germline V gene (reference sequence). After removal of 3 bases from V and 3 bases from J, the junction contained 8 bases not matched to a gene. The CDR3 consists of 18 residues. The DNA for the CDR3 is TGCGCCAGCAGTGAAGGGACTAGCGGGAGACAGAGGACAGATACGCAGTATTTT. Amino acid sequence: CASSEGTSGRQRTDTQYF.

In this sample, this clone turned up a few times. The chain carries TRBV4-1 and TRBJ2-4; weak D call: TRBD2 (6 bases). V lost 3 bases to trimming and J lost 10 bases, with 19 bases between them. The CDR3 is 15 amino acids. Germline CDR1 reads MGHRA; CDR2 reads YSYEKL. CDR3: CASSQEGQGHWIQYF. The CDR3 coding sequence is TGCGCCAGCAGCCAGGAGGGGCAGGGCCATTGGATTCAGTACTTC.

The V and J genes are TRBV11-2 and TRBJ2-1; the D gene is possibly TRBD2 (5 bases). Trimming shortened V by 2 bases and J by 0 bases, and 14 bases separated the two germline ends. CDR3 length equals 17 residues. Germline CDR1 reads SGHAT; CDR2 reads FQNNGV. CDR3 in DNA: TGTGCCAGCAGCTTAATGGGAAGAACTAGCTCCTACAATGAGCAGTTCTTC. Protein: CASSLMGRTSSYNEQFF.

The chain combines TRBV7-9 with TRBJ2-2; D call uncertain. Germline lookup yields CDR1 SEHNR and CDR2 FQNEAQ (reference sequence). The length of the CDR3 is 10 residues. Deletions cut 2 bases from V and 10 bases from J, with 2 bases between. The CDR3 bases are TGTGCCAGCAGCTTATCGGAGCTGTTTTTT. Amino acid sequence: CASSLSELFF. The full variable domain, completed using reference TRBV7-9 and TRBJ2-2, is DTGVSQNPRHKITKRGQNVTFRCDPISEHNRLYWYRQTLGQGPEFLTYFQNEAQLEKSRLLSDRFSAERPKGSFSTLEIQRTEQGDSAMYLCASSLSELFFGEGSRLTVL.

This sequence joins TRBV29-1 and TRBJ2-3; possible D gene TRBD2, 6 bases. CDR3 length: 15 amino acids. From germline, CDR1 is SQVTM and CDR2 ANQGSEA. Trimming removed 2 bases from V and 2 bases from J, with 14 bases in between. CDR3 amino acids: CSVELRGGNTDTQYF. The CDR3 nucleotides are TGCAGCGTTGAACTTCGGGGCGGGAACACAGATACGCAGTATTTT.

This sequence joins TRBV15 and TRBJ2-2; no clear D. CDR3 length: 17 residues. Trimming took off 0 bases at V and 2 bases at J, with 13 bases between the two ends. Germline CDR1 reads LNHNV; CDR2 reads YYDKDF (reference sequence). The CDR3 DNA sequence: TGTGCCACCAGCAGAGAAGGCAGGAGCCCTAACACCGGGGAGCTGTTTTTT. Translated: CATSREGRSPNTGELFF.

The rearrangement uses TRBV27 and TRBJ2-7; D not certain. The CDR3 contains 11 residues. Trimming left V 4 bases short and J 1 base short, with 2 bases between. Germline CDR1 MNHEY, CDR2 SMNVEV (reference sequence). In DNA, the CDR3 is TGTGCCAGCAGTTCGTCCTACGAGCAGTACTTC. Encoded protein: CASSSSYEQYF.

The genes are TRBV6-5 and TRBJ2-3, with 8 nucleotides matching TRBD1. Trimming removed 4 bases from V and 2 bases from J; junction bases left unmatched: 5. Germline CDR1 reads MNHEY; CDR2 reads SVGAGI. This CDR3 spans 15 amino acids. The CDR3 nucleotides read TGTGCCAGCAGTTCGTACAGGGGGAACACAGATACGCAGTATTTT. Translating it yields CASSSYRGNTDTQYF.

This clone was counted at least ten times. The chain joins TRBV7-8 to TRBJ2-1, with a tentative D call TRBD2 (6 bases). CDR3 size: 14 residues. The V end was cut by 3 bases, the J end by 4 bases, with 10 bases between. CDR1 is SGHVS and CDR2 is FQNEAQ in the germline V gene. Here the CDR3 reads CASSLGLEYNEQFF. CDR3 sequence (DNA): TGTGCCAGCAGCTTGGGACTTGAGTACAATGAGCAGTTCTTC.

This chain connects TRBV30 to TRBJ2-1; 7 bases agree with TRBD2. Germline V lookup: CDR1 GTSNPN, CDR2 SVGIG (reference sequence). V lost 6 bases and J lost 6; bases outside the gene matches: 2. The CDR3 runs to 11 residues. CDR3 nucleotides: TGTGCCTGCGGGACTACCAATGAGCAGTTCTTC. Its translation is CACGTTNEQFF. The full variable domain, with the rest looked up from reference TRBV30 and TRBJ2-1, is SQTIHQWPATLVQPVGSPLSLECTVEGTSNPNLYWYRQAAGRGLQLLFYSVGIGQISSEVPQNLSASRPQDRQFILSSKKLLLSDSGFYLCACGTTNEQFFGPGTRLTVL.

This sequence joins TRBV6-4 and TRBJ2-1; D uncertain. Trimming took 3 bases from V and 2 from J, leaving 14 bases between them. Germline CDR1 MRHNA, CDR2 SNTAGT. CDR3 length: 16 amino acids. CDR3 protein: CASSESADETYNEQFF. The DNA for the CDR3 is TGTGCCAGCAGTGAGTCCGCCGATGAAACCTACAATGAGCAGTTCTTC.

The chain couples TRBV7-9 to TRBJ2-1; 9 nucleotides agree with TRBD1. Germline lookup yields CDR1 SEHNR and CDR2 FQNEAQ (reference sequence). The CDR3 covers 13 residues. The V segment lost 6 bases and the J segment 5 bases; nucleotides outside the gene matches: 2. Here the CDR3 DNA reads TGTGCCAGCAGGACAGGGGGAGACAATGAGCAGTTCTTC. This gives the protein CASRTGGDNEQFF.

This clone was recorded once. This chain joins TRBV19 and TRBJ2-5; TRBD1 aligns across 7 bases. CDR3 length: 13 amino acids. Germline V gives CDR1 LNHDA, CDR2 SQIVND (reference sequence). V lost 10 bases to trimming and J lost 2 bases; unmatched junction nucleotides: 7. The CDR3 coding sequence is TGTGCCAACCACCCGGGACAGCAAGAGACCCAGTACTTC. Its protein product is CANHPGQQETQYF.

This clone was seen a handful of times. The rearrangement links TRBV4-2 to TRBJ2-2, with D perhaps TRBD2 (6 bases). This CDR3 is built from 15 residues. Trimming stripped 8 bases from V and 3 bases from J, with 16 bases between. Germline CDR1 reads LGHNA; CDR2 reads YNFKEQ. For the CDR3, the DNA is TGTGCCAGCGGGTCGGGCGGGATTGACACCGGGGAGCTGTTTTTT. It translates to CASGSGGIDTGELFF.

As regards this clone: The same CDR3 can be traced to other DNA sequences in this sample. V and J are TRBV9 and TRBJ1-5; D ambiguous. Per the germline V gene, CDR1 is SGDLS and CDR2 is YYNGEE. This CDR3 contains 13 residues. V lost 7 bases and J lost 3, with 11 bases in between. In DNA, the CDR3 is TGTGCCAGCTCCGAAGGGTACAATCAGCCCCAGCATTTT. Translation: CASSEGYNQPQHF. Full variable domain (remainder filled in from reference TRBV9 and TRBJ1-5): DSGVTQTPKHLITATGQRVTLRCSPRSGDLSVYWYQQSLDQGLQFLIQYYNGEERAKGNILERFSAQQFPDLHSELNLSSLELGDSALYFCASSEGYNQPQHFGDGTRLSIL.